This T cell receptor beta chain was retrieved from a study of OX40 agonist ivuxolimab in advanced cancers. Findings and limits, study-wide: CD8+ T cells averaged more expanded clones than CD4+. The 0.1-3.0 mg/kg partial responders had among the lowest clonal expansion.

TCRdb's table, derived via immunoSEQ multiplex PCR, lists solely in-frame clones and lacks some. The sample holds 120,000 or so clones, 90% to 95% seen once. With respect to this clone: Its target is unknown.

Trimming removed 9 bases at V and 6 bases at J, with 17 bases between. Germline CDR1 reads SNHLY; CDR2 reads FYNNEI. The CDR3 runs to 14 residues. If patients had autoimmune disease history or systemic immunosuppression, they were excluded. The input for sequencing was CD4+ or CD8+ T cells sorted from blood, taken in a trial of the OX40 agonist ivuxolimab. This clonotype originated in an adult with an advanced solid tumor such as melanoma, head and neck, liver or kidney cancer. The chain couples TRBV2 to TRBJ1-4; D is unresolved. This CDR3 reads CASGRGFKDEKLFF. The CDR3 coding sequence is TGTGCCAGTGGGCGCGGGTTTAAAGATGAAAAACTGTTTTTT.